These 26 T cell receptor beta chains originate from one sample sequenced in a study of blood T cell repertoires in COVID-19. This table comes from immunoSEQ multiplex PCR, and its TCRdb copy is limited to in-frame clones, with some not included. Found here are 150,000 or so clones, nearly 80% of them singletons; the top ten hold over 2.5%. Input material: PBMCs or T cells enriched from blood (not recorded which). These receptors came from a woman aged 45-60 years who had recovered from COVID-19.

The chain has TRBV19 and TRBJ2-1; 10 bases map to TRBD2. The ends lost 7 bases at V and 3 bases at J; junction bases unmatched: 6. This CDR3 spans 15 amino acids. CDR1 and CDR2 (germline): LNHDA, SQIVND (reference sequence). The CDR3 sequence: CASTLLAGGYNEQFF. The CDR3 DNA sequence: TGTGCCAGTACCTTATTAGCGGGAGGCTACAATGAGCAGTTCTTC.

This clone was seen only once. This CDR3 is CSASSNRGLKDTQYF. CDR3 bases: TGCAGTGCAAGTTCAAACAGGGGGCTGAAAGATACGCAGTATTTT. The chain links TRBV20-1 to TRBJ2-3; 9 bases are a match to TRBD1. From germline, CDR1 is DFQATT and CDR2 SNEGSKA (reference sequence). CDR3 length equals 15 residues. The ends lost 6 bases at V and 5 bases at J; junction bases unmatched: 12.

The genes are TRBV3-1 (or the pseudogene TRBV3-2) and TRBJ1-5; D gene uncertain. The germline V gene encodes CDR1 LGHDT and CDR2 YNNKEL (reference sequence). There are 16 residues in the CDR3. V was pared by 0 bases and J by 0 bases, with 9 bases between. The chain's CDR3 is CASSQEGGGSNQPQHF. CDR3 in DNA: TGTGCCAGCAGCCAAGAGGGTGGCGGTAGCAATCAGCCCCAGCATTTT.

The chain is built from TRBV14 and TRBJ1-6; 9 bases are a match to TRBD1. The junction had 16 bases not matched to a gene; V was cut back by 4 bases and J by 3 bases. Per germline, CDR1 SGHDN and CDR2 FVKESK. The CDR3 has 20 residues. CDR3 protein: CASSPDQGQGQIFYNSPLHF. The CDR3 DNA sequence: TGTGCCAGCAGCCCCGACCAGGGACAGGGCCAAATATTCTATAATTCACCCCTCCACTTT.

The V call is TRBV18, the J call TRBJ2-7; the D gene is possibly TRBD1 (7 bases). The CDR3 is 15 amino acids. CDR1 KGHSH and CDR2 LQKENI come from the germline V gene. Trimming removed 0 bases from V and 5 bases from J, with 14 bases in between. CDR3: CASSPPTGRTHEQYF. The CDR3 nucleotides read TGTGCCAGCTCACCACCGACAGGGAGGACGCACGAGCAGTACTTC.

This clone was seen a few times. The chain has TRBV5-4 and TRBJ2-7, with D perhaps TRBD2 (5 bases). The CDR3 is 14 residues long. CDR1 SGHNT and CDR2 YYREEE come from the germline V gene (reference sequence). V lost 0 bases and J lost 2, with 9 bases in between. The CDR3 nucleotides are TGTGCCAGCAGCTTGGTGGCGGGTGCCTACGAGCAGTACTTC. Translated: CASSLVAGAYEQYF.

This rearrangement joins TRBV6-5 to TRBJ1-5; D may be TRBD1 (5 bases). CDR3 length: 14 residues. Trimming removed 6 bases at V and 6 bases at J, with 15 bases between. Germline-derived CDR1 and CDR2 are MNHEY and SVGAGI. Here the CDR3 DNA reads TGTGCCAGCAGCACGGACAACTCGCCTCAGCCCCAGCATTTT. This sequence encodes CASSTDNSPQPQHF.

V is TRBV7-8 and J is TRBJ1-1; 9 bases map to TRBD1. After removal of 1 base from V and 4 bases from J, the junction contained 7 bases not matched to a gene. This CDR3 comprises 16 residues. CDR1 and CDR2 from the germline V gene are SGHVS and FQNEAQ. CDR3: CASSLGVGTGSTEAFF. DNA of the CDR3: TGTGCCAGCAGCTTAGGAGTCGGGACAGGGTCCACTGAAGCTTTCTTT.

The chain has TRBV4-1 and TRBJ2-7; the match to TRBD2 covers 7 bases. CDR1 MGHRA and CDR2 YSYEKL come from the germline V gene. This CDR3 is 15 amino acids long. The V gene end was trimmed by 3 bases and the J gene end by 1 base; junction bases not matched to a gene: 6. The CDR3 sequence is CASSQGRGGSYEQYF. The CDR3 bases are TGCGCCAGCAGCCAGGGGCGGGGAGGGTCCTACGAGCAGTACTTC.

The V gene is TRBV5-8, the J gene TRBJ2-1; possible D gene TRBD2, 5 bases. Deletions cut 6 bases from V and 4 bases from J, with 14 bases between. The CDR3 is 14 amino acids. The V gene's germline CDR1 is SGHTS and CDR2 YDEGEE. CDR3 in amino acids: CASTDYDSYNEQFF. Here the CDR3 DNA reads TGTGCCAGCACTGACTATGACTCGTACAATGAGCAGTTCTTC.

In this sample, this clone turned up once. The V call is TRBV6-1, the J call TRBJ1-5; D perhaps matches TRBD1 (6 bases). This CDR3 contains 17 residues. Deletions cut 1 base from V and 1 base from J, with 14 bases between. Germline V gene lookup returns CDR1 MNHNS and CDR2 SASEGT. The CDR3 sequence: CASSEGVGAFSNQPQHF. DNA of the CDR3: TGTGCCAGCAGTGAAGGGGTGGGGGCCTTCAGCAATCAGCCCCAGCATTTT.

This clone was counted a single time. The chain has TRBV5-4 and TRBJ2-1; 10 nucleotides match TRBD1. Trimming removed 5 bases from V and 3 bases from J; junction bases left unmatched: 5. CDR1 and CDR2 (germline): SGHNT, YYREEE (reference sequence). The CDR3 is 15 residues long. The CDR3 sequence is CASSPGTGDYNEQFF. For the CDR3, the DNA is TGTGCCAGCAGTCCCGGGACAGGGGACTACAATGAGCAGTTCTTC.

Written as DNA, the CDR3 is TGTGCCAGCAGTTATGGCCGATCTGGAAACACCATATATTTT. It codes for CASSYGRSGNTIYF. V and J are TRBV6-1 and TRBJ1-3, with unresolved D. V was cut by 5 bases and J by 1 base, with 9 bases left in between. Germline CDR1 and CDR2: MNHNS and SASEGT. This CDR3 has 14 residues.

This chain uses TRBV19 with TRBJ2-1, with D tentatively TRBD1 (5 bases). This CDR3 is built from 13 residues. CDR1 LNHDA and CDR2 SQIVND come from the germline V gene (reference sequence). V gave up 6 bases and J gave up 10 bases, with 16 bases separating them. CDR3 nucleotide sequence: TGTGCCAGTAGCCTCCAAGGGGTTGGCGAGCAGTTCTTC. This gives the protein CASSLQGVGEQFF.

The rearrangement links TRBV2 to TRBJ2-7, with TRBD1 as a possible D gene (5 bases). Trimming shortened V by 4 bases and J by 4 bases, and 5 bases separated the two germline ends. Germline CDR1 is SNHLY and CDR2 is FYNNEI. This CDR3 has 11 residues. The CDR3 nucleotides read TGTGCCAGCAGTGGACAGTACGAGCAGTACTTC. Translating it yields CASSGQYEQYF.

This clone was detected a few times. V is TRBV6-5 and J is TRBJ1-3, with D hard to call. CDR3 length equals 14 residues. The V and J ends lost 7 bases and 0 bases respectively, with 10 bases between them. Germline assignment: CDR1 MNHEY and CDR2 SVGAGI. CDR3 sequence (DNA): TGTGCCAGCATAGGAGGGCTCTCTGGAAACACCATATATTTT. Protein sequence: CASIGGLSGNTIYF.

This chain joins TRBV4-1 and TRBJ2-4; D is possibly TRBD2 (5 bases). V lost 0 bases to trimming and J lost 0 bases, with 12 bases between them. Germline CDR1 and CDR2: MGHRA and YSYEKL. CDR3 length equals 17 residues. The CDR3 region has the DNA TGCGCCAGCAGCCAAGATGGCGGGCAGGTAGCCAAAAACATTCAGTACTTC. Amino acids: CASSQDGGQVAKNIQYF.

The chain carries TRBV3-1 (or the pseudogene TRBV3-2) and TRBJ1-2, with D perhaps TRBD1 (5 bases). The germline V gene has CDR1 LGHDT and CDR2 YNNKEL (reference sequence). The CDR3 spans 15 residues. V was cut by 0 bases and J by 7 bases, with 15 bases left in between. CDR3 in amino acids: CASSQEESGSGGYTF. CDR3 coding DNA: TGTGCCAGCAGCCAAGAAGAATCAGGGTCCGGTGGCTACACCTTC.

V gene TRBV28 combines with J gene TRBJ1-5; D unclear. The CDR3 spans 12 residues. The V end was cut by 1 base, the J end by 10 bases, with 8 bases between. CDR1 and CDR2 (germline): MDHEN, SYDVKM. The CDR3 DNA is TGTGCCAGCAGTTTATCCCTCGTTCCCCAGCATTTT. Protein: CASSLSLVPQHF. Full variable domain (outside the CDR3, taken from reference TRBV28 and TRBJ1-5): DVKVTQSSRYLVKRTGEKVFLECVQDMDHENMFWYRQDPGLGLRLIYFSYDVKMKEKGDIPEGYSVSREKKERFSLILESASTNQTSMYLCASSLSLVPQHFGDGTRLSIL.

The chain links TRBV7-6 to TRBJ2-7, with D hard to call. Looked up from germline, CDR1 is SGHVS and CDR2 is FNYEAQ. The V end lost 1 base, the J end lost 3 bases, and 13 bases lay between the germline ends. The CDR3 totals 15 residues. CDR3 sequence (DNA): TGTGCCAGCAGCTTAGAAGACTCCCGGGTCTACGAGCAGTACTTC. It specifies CASSLEDSRVYEQYF.

The V gene is TRBV27, the J gene TRBJ2-7, with D tentatively TRBD2 (5 bases). V lost 4 bases and J lost 6, with 19 bases in between. The CDR3 length is 15 residues. Germline CDR1 reads MNHEY; CDR2 reads SMNVEV (reference sequence). The CDR3 coding sequence is TGTGCCAGCAGTTCCCCGCTGGGTCTAGCCGTCGAGCAGTACTTC. This encodes CASSSPLGLAVEQYF.

The gene calls are TRBV7-9 and TRBJ1-1; 7 bases line up with TRBD1. Trimming took 4 bases from V and 9 from J; bases not matched to a gene: 8. Germline V gene data show CDR1 as SEHNR and CDR2 as FQNEAQ (reference sequence). CDR3 size: 13 residues. In DNA, the CDR3 is TGTGCCAGCAGCTCGCCCGGGACAGATAAAGCTTTCTTT. The encoded protein is CASSSPGTDKAFF.

The J gene is TRBJ1-4, the V gene TRBV4-1; a possible D gene is TRBD1 (6 bases). There are 17 residues in the CDR3. Germline V gene lookup returns CDR1 MGHRA and CDR2 YSYEKL. Trimming pared 2 bases from V and 0 bases from J, leaving 13 bases between. Here the CDR3 reads CASSQTGTSATNEKLFF. The CDR3 DNA reads TGCGCCAGCAGCCAAACCGGGACAAGTGCAACTAATGAAAAACTGTTTTTT.

The chain links TRBV10-3 to TRBJ1-2, with D perhaps TRBD1 (6 bases). This CDR3 has 14 amino acids. Trimming took 6 bases from V and 8 from J, leaving 19 bases between them. CDR1 and CDR2 (germline): ENHRY, SYGVKD. The CDR3 here is CAISIQGSEGGYTF. CDR3 DNA: TGTGCCATCAGCATACAGGGTTCAGAGGGAGGCTACACCTTC.

This chain uses TRBV10-3 with TRBJ1-6; 9 nucleotides align to TRBD1. CDR3 size: 15 residues. Germline lookup yields CDR1 ENHRY and CDR2 SYGVKD. The J segment lost 7 bases and the V segment lost 6 bases, leaving 7 bases of the junction unmatched. This chain's CDR3 is CAISYTGGENSPLHF. CDR3 in DNA: TGTGCCATCAGCTATACAGGGGGCGAGAATTCACCCCTCCACTTT.

The rearrangement uses TRBV7-3 and TRBJ2-3; D gene unclear. Germline-derived CDR1 and CDR2 are SGHTA and FQGTGA. V was trimmed by 5 bases and J by 3 bases, leaving 21 bases between them. The CDR3 is 17 amino acids. The CDR3 region is CASSPNALSAGTDTQYF. For the CDR3, the DNA is TGTGCCAGCAGCCCCAATGCCCTCTCAGCCGGGACAGATACGCAGTATTTT.